This TCR beta chain derives from a study of human T cells and chemical hapten exposure. Overall study: Per-sample TCR yield variability stemmed mainly from small pooled library volume differences.

TCRdb redid the calling of the RACE reads with MiXCR, one entry per CDR3 protein. The sample lists approximately 370,000 distinct CDR3 sequences, about 5.4% occurring once. V gave up 3 bases and J gave up 3 bases, with 5 bases separating them. The CDR3 runs 12 residues. Germline V gene sequence: CDR1 SNHLY, CDR2 FYNNEI. The sample's time point: pre-sensitization, week 0. Described treatment: therapeutic diphenylcyclopropenone sensitization with weekly scalp DPC. This clonotype appeared a few times. Sample: whole blood, taken in connection with sensitization to the hapten diphenylcyclopropenone (DPC). This clonotype originated in a woman aged 18-30 years with alopecia areata. Some clones in this sample may be carry-over from other donors' samples. V usage is TRBV2 and J usage is TRBJ1-2; D unresolved. CDR3 residues: CASSERDYGYTF. The DNA for the CDR3 is TGTGCCAGCAGTGAGCGAGACTATGGCTACACCTTC.